This T cell receptor beta chain is drawn from a study of shared clonotypes between healthy human individuals. Overall study results and limits: Blood was the only sampled material, and tissue repertoires likely differ.

At a deep level, the assay was run. The data were produced by immunoSEQ multiplex PCR, yet TCRdb's version contains in-frame clones alone and is incomplete. The profile covers more than 2 million clones, with under 97% appearing a single time and 0.1% to 0.15% taken by the ten largest. On this clone: Its antigen is as yet unknown. This CDR3 is also generated by other DNA sequences in the sample.

V was cut by 2 bases and J by 1 base, with 6 bases left in between. Germline lookup yields CDR1 SGHRS and CDR2 YFSETQ. The length of the CDR3 is 13 residues. The chain uses TRBV5-1 and TRBJ1-1; D is unresolved. The sequencing sample was made of naive CD4+ T cells sorted from blood. Subset indicated: CD45RA+ positively selected. This clonotype was obtained from a man aged 18 to 29 in good health. The DNA of the CDR3 is TGCGCCAGCAGCTTAACGGGGAACACTGAAGCTTTCTTT. Translation: CASSLTGNTEAFF.